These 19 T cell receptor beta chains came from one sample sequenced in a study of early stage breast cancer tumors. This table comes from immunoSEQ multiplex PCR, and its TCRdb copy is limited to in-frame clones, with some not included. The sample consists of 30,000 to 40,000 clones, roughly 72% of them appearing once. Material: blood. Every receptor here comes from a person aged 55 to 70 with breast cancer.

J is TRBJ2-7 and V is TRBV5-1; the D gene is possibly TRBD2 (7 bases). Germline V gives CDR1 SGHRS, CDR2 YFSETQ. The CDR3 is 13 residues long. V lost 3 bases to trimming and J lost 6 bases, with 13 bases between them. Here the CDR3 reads CASSWAGASEQYF. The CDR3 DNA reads TGCGCCAGCAGCTGGGCGGGGGCGAGCGAGCAGTACTTC.

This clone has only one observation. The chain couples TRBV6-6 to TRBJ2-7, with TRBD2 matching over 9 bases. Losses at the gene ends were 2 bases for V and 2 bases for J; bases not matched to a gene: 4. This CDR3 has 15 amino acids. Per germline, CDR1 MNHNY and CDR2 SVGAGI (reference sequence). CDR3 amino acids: CASSYERGVTYEQYF. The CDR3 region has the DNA TGTGCCAGCAGTTACGAGCGGGGGGTTACCTACGAGCAGTACTTC.

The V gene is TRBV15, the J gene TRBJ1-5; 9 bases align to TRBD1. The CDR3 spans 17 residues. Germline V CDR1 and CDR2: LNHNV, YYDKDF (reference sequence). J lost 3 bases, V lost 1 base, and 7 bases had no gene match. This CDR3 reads CATSRGTGVRLNQPQHF. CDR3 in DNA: TGTGCCACCAGCAGAGGGACAGGGGTGAGGCTCAATCAGCCCCAGCATTTT.

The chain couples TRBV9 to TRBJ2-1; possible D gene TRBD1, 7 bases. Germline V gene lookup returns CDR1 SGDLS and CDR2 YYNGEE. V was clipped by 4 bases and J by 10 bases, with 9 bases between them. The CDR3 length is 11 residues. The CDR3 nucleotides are TGTGCCAGCAGCCCAGGGGGGGAGCAGTTCTTC. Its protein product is CASSPGGEQFF.

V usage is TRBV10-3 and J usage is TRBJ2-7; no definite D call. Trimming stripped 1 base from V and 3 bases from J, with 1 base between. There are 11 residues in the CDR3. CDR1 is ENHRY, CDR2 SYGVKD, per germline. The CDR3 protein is CAISEYYEQYF. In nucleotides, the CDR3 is TGTGCCATCAGTGAGTACTACGAGCAGTACTTC.

The chain's CDR3 is CASSQTSGGAYEQYF. The CDR3 nucleotides are TGTGCCAGCAGCCAAACTAGCGGGGGGGCCTACGAGCAGTACTTC. The rearrangement links TRBV5-4 to TRBJ2-7; 13 bases are shared with TRBD2. CDR1 and CDR2 from the germline V gene are SGHNT and YYREEE (reference sequence). This CDR3 has 15 residues. The junction had 3 bases not matched to a gene; V was cut back by 4 bases and J by 2 bases.

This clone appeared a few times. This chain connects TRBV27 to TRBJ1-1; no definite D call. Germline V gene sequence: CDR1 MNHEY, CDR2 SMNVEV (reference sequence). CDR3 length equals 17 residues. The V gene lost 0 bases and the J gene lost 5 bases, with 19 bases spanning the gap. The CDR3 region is CASSLSGYRYLGTEAFF. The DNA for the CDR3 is TGTGCCAGCAGTTTATCCGGGTACCGATATTTGGGTACTGAAGCTTTCTTT.

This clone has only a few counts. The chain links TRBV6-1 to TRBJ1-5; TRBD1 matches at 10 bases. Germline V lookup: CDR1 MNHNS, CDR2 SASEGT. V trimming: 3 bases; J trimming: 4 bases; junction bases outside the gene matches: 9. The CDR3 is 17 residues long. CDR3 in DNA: TGTGCCAGCAGTGACCCTCCGGGACAGGGGCAAAATCAGCCCCAGCATTTT. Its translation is CASSDPPGQGQNQPQHF.

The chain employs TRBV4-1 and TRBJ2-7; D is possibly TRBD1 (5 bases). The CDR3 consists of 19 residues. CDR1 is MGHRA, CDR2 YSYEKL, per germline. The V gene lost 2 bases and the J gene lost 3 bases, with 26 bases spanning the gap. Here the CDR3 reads CASSQLLTVGSGWVYEQYF. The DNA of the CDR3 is TGCGCCAGCAGCCAATTATTAACCGTGGGTTCAGGGTGGGTCTACGAGCAGTACTTC.

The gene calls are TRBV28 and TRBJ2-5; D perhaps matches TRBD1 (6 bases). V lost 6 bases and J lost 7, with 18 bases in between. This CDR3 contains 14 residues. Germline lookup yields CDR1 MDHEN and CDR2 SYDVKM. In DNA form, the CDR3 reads TGTGCCAGCAGGGAACAGGGTCGTGATACGACCCAGTACTTC. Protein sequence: CASREQGRDTTQYF.

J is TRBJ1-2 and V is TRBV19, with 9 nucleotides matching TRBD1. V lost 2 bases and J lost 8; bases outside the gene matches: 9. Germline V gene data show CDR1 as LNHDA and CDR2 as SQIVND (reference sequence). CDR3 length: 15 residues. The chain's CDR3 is CASSISPGQGYGYTF. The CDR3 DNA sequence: TGTGCCAGTAGTATATCACCGGGACAGGGCTACGGCTACACCTTC.

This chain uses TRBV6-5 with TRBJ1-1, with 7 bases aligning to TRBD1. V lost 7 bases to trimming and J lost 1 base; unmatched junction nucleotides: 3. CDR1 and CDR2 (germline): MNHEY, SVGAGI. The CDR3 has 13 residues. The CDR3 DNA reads TGTGCCAGCAAAAGACAGGGGAACACTGAAGCTTTCTTT. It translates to CASKRQGNTEAFF.

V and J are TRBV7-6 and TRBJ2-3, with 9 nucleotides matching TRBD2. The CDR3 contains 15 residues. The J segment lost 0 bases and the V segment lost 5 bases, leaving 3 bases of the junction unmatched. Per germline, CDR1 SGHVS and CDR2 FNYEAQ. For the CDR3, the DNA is TGTGCCAGCAGCGACAGCGGGGGGAGCACAGATACGCAGTATTTT. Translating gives CASSDSGGSTDTQYF.

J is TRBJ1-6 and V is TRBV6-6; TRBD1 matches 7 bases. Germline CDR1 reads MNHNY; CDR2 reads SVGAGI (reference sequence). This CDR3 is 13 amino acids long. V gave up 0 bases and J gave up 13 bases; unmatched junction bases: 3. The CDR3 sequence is CASSYSNRGPLHF. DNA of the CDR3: TGTGCCAGCAGTTACTCGAACAGGGGTCCCCTCCACTTT.

CDR3 loop: CASKGGGGEGNQPQHF. CDR3 DNA sequence: TGTGCCAGCAAAGGGGGAGGGGGCGAAGGCAATCAGCCCCAGCATTTT. The chain is built from TRBV21-1 and TRBJ1-5. TRBV21-1 is noted as a pseudogene. The CDR3 length is 16 residues.

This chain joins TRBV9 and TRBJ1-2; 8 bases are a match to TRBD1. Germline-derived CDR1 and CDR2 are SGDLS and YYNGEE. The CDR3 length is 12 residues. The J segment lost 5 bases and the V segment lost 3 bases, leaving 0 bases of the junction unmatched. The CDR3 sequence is CASSGTGYGYTF. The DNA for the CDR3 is TGTGCCAGCAGCGGGACAGGGTATGGCTACACCTTC.

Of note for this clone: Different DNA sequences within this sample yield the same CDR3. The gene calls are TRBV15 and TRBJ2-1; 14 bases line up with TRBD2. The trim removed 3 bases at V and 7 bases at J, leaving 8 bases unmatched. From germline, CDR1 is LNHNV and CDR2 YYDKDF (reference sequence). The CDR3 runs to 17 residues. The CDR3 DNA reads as TGTGCCACCAGCAGGGACAGACTAGCGGGAGGGAGGAATGAGCAGTTCTTC. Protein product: CATSRDRLAGGRNEQFF.

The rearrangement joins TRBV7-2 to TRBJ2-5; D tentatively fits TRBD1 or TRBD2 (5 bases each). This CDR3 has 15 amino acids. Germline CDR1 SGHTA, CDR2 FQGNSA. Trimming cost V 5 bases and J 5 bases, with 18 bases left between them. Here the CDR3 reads CASSVLGTMGETQYF. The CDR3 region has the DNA TGTGCCAGCAGCGTCCTAGGGACGATGGGGGAGACCCAGTACTTC.

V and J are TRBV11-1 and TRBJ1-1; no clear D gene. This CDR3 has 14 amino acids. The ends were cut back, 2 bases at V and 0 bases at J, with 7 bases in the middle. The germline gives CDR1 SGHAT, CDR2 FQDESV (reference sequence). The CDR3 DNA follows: TGTGCCAGCAGCTTAACCAGGTTGAACACTGAAGCTTTCTTT. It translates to CASSLTRLNTEAFF.